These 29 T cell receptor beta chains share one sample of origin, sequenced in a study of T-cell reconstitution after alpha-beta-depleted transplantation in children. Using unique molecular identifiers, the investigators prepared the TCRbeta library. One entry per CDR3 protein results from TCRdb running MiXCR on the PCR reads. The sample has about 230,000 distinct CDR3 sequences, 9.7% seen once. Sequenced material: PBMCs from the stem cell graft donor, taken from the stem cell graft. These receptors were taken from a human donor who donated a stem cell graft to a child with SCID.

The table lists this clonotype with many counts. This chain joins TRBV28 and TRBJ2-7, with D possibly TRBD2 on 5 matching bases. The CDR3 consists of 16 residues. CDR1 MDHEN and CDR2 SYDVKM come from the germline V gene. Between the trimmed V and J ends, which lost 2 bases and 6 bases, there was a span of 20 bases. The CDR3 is CASSLGSDGLRREQYF. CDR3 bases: TGTGCCAGCAGTTTAGGTTCGGACGGACTGCGTCGCGAGCAGTACTTC.

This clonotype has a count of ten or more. The CDR3 nucleotides are TGTGCCAGCTTTTCGGTCTCCTACGAGCAGTACTTC. It yields the protein CASFSVSYEQYF. This sequence joins TRBV27 and TRBJ2-7; D is uncertain. V was pared by 8 bases and J by 0 bases, with 8 bases between. CDR3 size: 12 residues. CDR1 is MNHEY and CDR2 is SMNVEV in the germline V gene (reference sequence).

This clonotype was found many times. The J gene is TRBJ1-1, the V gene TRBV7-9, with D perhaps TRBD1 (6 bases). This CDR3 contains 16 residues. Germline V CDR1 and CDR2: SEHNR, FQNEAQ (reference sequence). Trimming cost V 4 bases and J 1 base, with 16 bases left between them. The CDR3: CASSSSGAGWNTEAFF. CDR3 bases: TGTGCCAGCAGCTCCTCAGGGGCAGGTTGGAACACTGAAGCTTTCTTT.

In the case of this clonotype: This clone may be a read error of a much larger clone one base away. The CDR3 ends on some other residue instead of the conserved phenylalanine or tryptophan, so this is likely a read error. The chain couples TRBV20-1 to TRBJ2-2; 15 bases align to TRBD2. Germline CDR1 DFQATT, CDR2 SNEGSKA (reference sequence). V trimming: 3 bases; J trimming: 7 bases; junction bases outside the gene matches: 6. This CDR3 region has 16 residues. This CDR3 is CSASQGLAGGSGELFL. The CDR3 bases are TGCAGTGCTAGTCAAGGACTAGCGGGGGGGAGCGGGGAGCTGTTTTTG.

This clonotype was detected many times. CDR3 DNA sequence: TGTGCCAGCTCACCCTCGCAGAACGTCAATCAGCCCCAGCATTTT. It yields the protein CASSPSQNVNQPQHF. This rearrangement joins TRBV18 to TRBJ1-5; no firm D call. This CDR3 spans 15 amino acids. CDR1 is KGHSH, CDR2 LQKENI, per germline. V was clipped by 3 bases and J by 3 bases, with 12 bases between them.

Here the CDR3 reads CASSLALAGGPDEQFF. The CDR3, as DNA: TGCGCCAGCAGCTTGGCCCTAGCGGGGGGGCCGGATGAGCAGTTCTTC. This chain joins TRBV5-1 and TRBJ2-1; 12 nucleotides match TRBD2. J lost 8 bases, V lost 0 bases, and 6 bases had no gene match. This CDR3 region has 16 residues. Looked up from germline, CDR1 is SGHRS and CDR2 is YFSETQ. Full variable domain (missing parts from reference TRBV5-1 and TRBJ2-1): KAGVTQTPRYLIKTRGQQVTLSCSPISGHRSVSWYQQTPGQGLQFLFEYFSETQRNKGNFPGRFSGRQFSNSRSEMNVSTLELGDSALYLCASSLALAGGPDEQFFGPGTRLTVL.

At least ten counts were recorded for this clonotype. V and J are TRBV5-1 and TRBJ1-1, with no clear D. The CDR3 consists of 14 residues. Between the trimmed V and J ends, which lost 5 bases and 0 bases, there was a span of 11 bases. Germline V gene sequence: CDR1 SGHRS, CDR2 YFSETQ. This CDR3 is CASRPGSMNTEAFF. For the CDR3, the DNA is TGCGCCAGCAGACCCGGAAGCATGAACACTGAAGCTTTCTTT.

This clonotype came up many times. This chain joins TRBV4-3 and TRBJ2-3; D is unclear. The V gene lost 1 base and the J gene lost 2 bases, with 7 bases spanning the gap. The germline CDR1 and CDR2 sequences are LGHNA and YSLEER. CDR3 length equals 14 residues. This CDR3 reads CASSQAWVTDTQYF. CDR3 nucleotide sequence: TGCGCCAGCAGCCAAGCCTGGGTCACAGATACGCAGTATTTT.

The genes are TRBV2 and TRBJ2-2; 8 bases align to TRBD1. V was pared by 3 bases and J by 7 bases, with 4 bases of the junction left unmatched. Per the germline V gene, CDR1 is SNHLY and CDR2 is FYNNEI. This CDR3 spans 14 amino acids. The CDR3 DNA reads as TGTGCCAGCAGTGACAGGGGGCGAAACGGGGAGCTGTTTTTT. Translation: CASSDRGRNGELFF. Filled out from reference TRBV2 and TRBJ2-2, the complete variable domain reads EPEVTQTPSHQVTQMGQEVILRCVPISNHLYFYWYRQILGQKVEFLVSFYNNEISEKSEIFDDQFSVERPDGSNFTLKIRSTKLEDSAMYFCASSDRGRNGELFFGEGSRLTVL.

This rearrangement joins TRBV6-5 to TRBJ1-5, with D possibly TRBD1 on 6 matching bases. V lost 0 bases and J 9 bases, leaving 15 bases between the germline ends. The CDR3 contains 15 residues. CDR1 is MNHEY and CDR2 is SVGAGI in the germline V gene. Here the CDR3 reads CASSYSGGGVGPQHF. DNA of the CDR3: TGTGCCAGCAGTTACTCCGGCGGGGGCGTAGGGCCCCAGCATTTT.

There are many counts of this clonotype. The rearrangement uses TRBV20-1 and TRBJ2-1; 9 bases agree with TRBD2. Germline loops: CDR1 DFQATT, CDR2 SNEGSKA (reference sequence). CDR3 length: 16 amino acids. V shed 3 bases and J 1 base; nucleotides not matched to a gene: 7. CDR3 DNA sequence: TGCAGTGCTAGTGATGTAGCGGGGGTTTCCTACAATGAGCAGTTCTTC. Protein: CSASDVAGVSYNEQFF.

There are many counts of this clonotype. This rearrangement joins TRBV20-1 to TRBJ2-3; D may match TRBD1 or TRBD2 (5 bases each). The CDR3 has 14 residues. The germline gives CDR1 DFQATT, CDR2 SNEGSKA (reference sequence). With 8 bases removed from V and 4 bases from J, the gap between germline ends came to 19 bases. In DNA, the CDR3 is TGCAGTTCCACCCTCCAGGGTAGCGCAGATACGCAGTATTTT. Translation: CSSTLQGSADTQYF.

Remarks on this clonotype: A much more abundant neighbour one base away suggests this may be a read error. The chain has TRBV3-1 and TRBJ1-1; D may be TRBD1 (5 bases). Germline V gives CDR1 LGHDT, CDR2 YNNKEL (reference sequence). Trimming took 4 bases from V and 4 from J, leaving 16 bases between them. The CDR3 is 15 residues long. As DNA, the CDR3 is TGTGCCAGCAGCCGACCCGGGGACGTCGCCACTGAAGCTTTCTTT. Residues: CASSRPGDVATEAFF. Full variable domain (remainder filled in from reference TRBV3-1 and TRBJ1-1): DTAVSQTPKYLVTQMGNDKSIKCEQNLGHDTMYWYKQDSKKFLKIMFSYNNKELIINETVPNRFSPKSPDKAHLNLHINSLELGDSAVYFCASSRPGDVATEAFFGQGTRLTVV.

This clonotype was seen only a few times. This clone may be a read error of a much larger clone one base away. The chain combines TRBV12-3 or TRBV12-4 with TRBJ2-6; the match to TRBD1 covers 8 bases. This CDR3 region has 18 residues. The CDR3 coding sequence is TGTGCCTGCAGTTCGTTACGGGACAGGTACTCTGGGGCCAACGTCCTGACTTTC. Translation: CACSSLRDRYSGANVLTF.

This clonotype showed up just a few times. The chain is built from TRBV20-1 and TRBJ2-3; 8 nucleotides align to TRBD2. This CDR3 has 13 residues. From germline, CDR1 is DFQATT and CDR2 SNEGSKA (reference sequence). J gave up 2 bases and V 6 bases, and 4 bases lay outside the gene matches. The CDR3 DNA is TGCAGTGCGGGGACTAGAAACACAGATACGCAGTATTTT. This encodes CSAGTRNTDTQYF.

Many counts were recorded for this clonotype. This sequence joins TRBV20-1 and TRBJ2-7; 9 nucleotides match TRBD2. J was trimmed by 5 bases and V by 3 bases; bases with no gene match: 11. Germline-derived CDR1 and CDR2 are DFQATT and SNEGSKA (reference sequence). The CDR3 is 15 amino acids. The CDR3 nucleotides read TGCAGTGCTAGTAACAGCGGGGGGACTCGGAACGAGCAGTACTTC. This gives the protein CSASNSGGTRNEQYF.

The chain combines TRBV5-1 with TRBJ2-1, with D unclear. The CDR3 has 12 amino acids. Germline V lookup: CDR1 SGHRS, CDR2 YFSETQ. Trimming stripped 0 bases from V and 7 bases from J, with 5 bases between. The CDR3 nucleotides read TGCGCCAGCAGCTTGGTCGAAAATGAGCAGTTCTTC. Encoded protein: CASSLVENEQFF. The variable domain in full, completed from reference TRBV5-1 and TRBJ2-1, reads KAGVTQTPRYLIKTRGQQVTLSCSPISGHRSVSWYQQTPGQGLQFLFEYFSETQRNKGNFPGRFSGRQFSNSRSEMNVSTLELGDSALYLCASSLVENEQFFGPGTRLTVL.

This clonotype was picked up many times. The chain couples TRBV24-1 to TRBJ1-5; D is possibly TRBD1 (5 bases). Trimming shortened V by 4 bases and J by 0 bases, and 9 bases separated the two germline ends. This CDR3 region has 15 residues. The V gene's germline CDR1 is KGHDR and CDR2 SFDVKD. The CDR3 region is CATSEGTYSNQPQHF. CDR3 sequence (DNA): TGTGCCACCAGTGAAGGGACCTATAGCAATCAGCCCCAGCATTTT.

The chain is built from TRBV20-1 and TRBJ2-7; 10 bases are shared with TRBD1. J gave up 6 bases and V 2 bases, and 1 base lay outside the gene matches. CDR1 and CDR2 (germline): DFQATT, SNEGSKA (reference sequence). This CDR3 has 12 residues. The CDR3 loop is CSARRTGGEQYF. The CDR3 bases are TGCAGTGCTAGAAGGACAGGGGGCGAGCAGTACTTC.

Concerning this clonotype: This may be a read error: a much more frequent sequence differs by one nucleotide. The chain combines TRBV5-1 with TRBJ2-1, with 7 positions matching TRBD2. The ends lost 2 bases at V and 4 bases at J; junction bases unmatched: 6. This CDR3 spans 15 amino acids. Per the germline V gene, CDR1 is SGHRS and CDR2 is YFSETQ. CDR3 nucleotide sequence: TGCGCCAGCAGCTTTGTCGGGGGGTCTTACAATGAGCAGTTCTTC. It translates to CASSFVGGSYNEQFF.

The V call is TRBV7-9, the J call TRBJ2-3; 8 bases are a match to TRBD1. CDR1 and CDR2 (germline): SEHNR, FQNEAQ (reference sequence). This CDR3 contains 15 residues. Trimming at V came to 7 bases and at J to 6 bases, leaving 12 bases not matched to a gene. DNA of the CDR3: TGTGCCAGCAACCCTAGACAGGGGCATGAGGATACGCAGTATTTT. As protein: CASNPRQGHEDTQYF.

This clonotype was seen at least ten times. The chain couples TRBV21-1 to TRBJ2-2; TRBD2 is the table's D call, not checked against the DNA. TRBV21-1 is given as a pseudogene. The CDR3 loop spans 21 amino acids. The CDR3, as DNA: TGTGCCAGCAGCAAAGGGTCGTCAGGGTGGGGAGAGCCCCAGCAAACCGGGGAGCTGTTTTTT. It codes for CASSKGSSGWGEPQQTGELFF.

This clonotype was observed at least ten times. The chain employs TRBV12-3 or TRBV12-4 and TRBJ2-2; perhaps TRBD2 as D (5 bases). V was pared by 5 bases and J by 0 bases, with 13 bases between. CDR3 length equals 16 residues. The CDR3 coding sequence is TGTGCCAGCAGTCCCCGGACTGTCCCGAACACCGGGGAGCTGTTTTTT. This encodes CASSPRTVPNTGELFF.

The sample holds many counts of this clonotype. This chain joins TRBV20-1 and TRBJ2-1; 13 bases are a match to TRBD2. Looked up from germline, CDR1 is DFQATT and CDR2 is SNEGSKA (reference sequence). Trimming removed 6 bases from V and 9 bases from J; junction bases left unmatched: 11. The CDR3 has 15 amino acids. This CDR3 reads CSAQWTSGGTAEQFF. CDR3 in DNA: TGCAGTGCCCAGTGGACTAGCGGGGGAACTGCTGAGCAGTTCTTC.

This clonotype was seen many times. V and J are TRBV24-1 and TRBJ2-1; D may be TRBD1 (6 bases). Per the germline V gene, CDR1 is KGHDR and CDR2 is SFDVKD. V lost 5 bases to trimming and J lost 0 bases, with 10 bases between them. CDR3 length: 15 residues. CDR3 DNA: TGTGCCACCAGTGCCACAGGGCGCTCCTACAATGAGCAGTTCTTC. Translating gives CATSATGRSYNEQFF.

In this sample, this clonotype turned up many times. Written as DNA, the CDR3 is TGCGCCAGCAGCCGACAGCCCATGAACACTGAAGCTTTCTTT. Its translation: CASSRQPMNTEAFF. This chain links TRBV5-1 with TRBJ1-1, with D perhaps TRBD1 (5 bases). The germline CDR1 and CDR2 sequences are SGHRS and YFSETQ. The V end was cut by 4 bases, the J end by 0 bases, with 10 bases between. CDR3 size: 14 residues.

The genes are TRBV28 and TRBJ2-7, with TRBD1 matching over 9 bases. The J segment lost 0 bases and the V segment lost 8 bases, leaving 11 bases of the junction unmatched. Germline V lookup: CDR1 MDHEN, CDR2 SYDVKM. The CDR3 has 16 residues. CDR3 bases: TGTGCCAGCCCCCCCACTCAGGGACAGGGCTCCTACGAGCAGTACTTC. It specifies CASPPTQGQGSYEQYF.

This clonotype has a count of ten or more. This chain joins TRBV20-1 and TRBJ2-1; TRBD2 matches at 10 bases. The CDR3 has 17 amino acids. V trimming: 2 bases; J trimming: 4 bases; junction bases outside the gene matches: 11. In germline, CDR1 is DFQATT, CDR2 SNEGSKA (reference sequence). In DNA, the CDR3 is TGCAGTGCTAGAAACCCCTACAGCGGGGGGGGATACAATGAGCAGTTCTTC. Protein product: CSARNPYSGGGYNEQFF.

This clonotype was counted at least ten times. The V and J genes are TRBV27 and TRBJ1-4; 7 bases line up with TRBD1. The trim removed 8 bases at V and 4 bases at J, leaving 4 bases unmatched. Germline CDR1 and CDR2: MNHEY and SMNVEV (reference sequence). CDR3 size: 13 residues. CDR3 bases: TGTGCCAGCCGACAGGGCTTTAATGAAAAACTGTTTTTT. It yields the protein CASRQGFNEKLFF.